This TCR beta chain was documented in a study of T cell changes during pregnancy in multiple sclerosis. Clones were read by immunoSEQ multiplex PCR, and TCRdb kept only the in-frame ones, dropping some. The sample has 100,000 or so clones, almost 95% seen once. CDR1 and CDR2 (germline): MNHEY, SMNVEV (reference sequence). CDR3 length: 13 amino acids. V lost 6 bases to trimming and J lost 4 bases; unmatched junction nucleotides: 4. This chain connects TRBV27 to TRBJ2-7; 9 bases are shared with TRBD2. The sequence derives from a female donor with multiple sclerosis, enrolled in a pregnancy study. The specimen was peripheral blood, collected before pregnancy. In nucleotides, the CDR3 is TGTGCCAGCAGCCCGACTAGCGGTTACGAGCAGTACTTC. It codes for CASSPTSGYEQYF.